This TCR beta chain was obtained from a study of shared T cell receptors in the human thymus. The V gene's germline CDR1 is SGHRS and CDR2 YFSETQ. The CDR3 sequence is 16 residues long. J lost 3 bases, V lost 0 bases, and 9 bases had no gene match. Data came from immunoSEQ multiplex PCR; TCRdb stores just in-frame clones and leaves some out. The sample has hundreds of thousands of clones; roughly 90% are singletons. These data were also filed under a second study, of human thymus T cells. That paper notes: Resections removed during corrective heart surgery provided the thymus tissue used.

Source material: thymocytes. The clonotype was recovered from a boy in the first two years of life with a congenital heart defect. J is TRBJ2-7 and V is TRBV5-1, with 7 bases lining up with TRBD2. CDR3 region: CASSLDGRERGYEQYF. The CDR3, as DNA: TGCGCCAGCAGCTTGGACGGGCGGGAGAGGGGCTACGAGCAGTACTTC.